The clone carrying this T cell receptor beta chain was counted ten times or more. Its cognate antigen is unknown. This CDR3 is 14 amino acids long. V lost 1 base to trimming and J lost 3 bases, with 9 bases between them. Germline V gene data show CDR1 as MDHEN and CDR2 as SYDVKM. Amplified regions were TCR beta CDR3 sequences from RNA transcripts. TCR CDR3 regions were first amplified by RT-PCR with HTBI primers. TCRdb independently ran MiXCR on the multiplex PCR reads; one entry per CDR3 protein. The sample lists approximately 610,000 distinct CDR3 sequences; under 15% were seen once. These data are taken from a study of T cells in Graves' hyperthyroidism and ophthalmopathy. Across the whole study: Peripheral blood samples were taken at initial diagnosis, prior to any treatment.

Study conclusions and caveats: The model predicted ophthalmopathy a median around 6 months before onset. Researchers found most expanded thyroid clonotypes above 0.001 in blood as well.

The clonotype was recovered from a woman aged 40-49 years with Graves' ophthalmopathy. Source material: blood. The chain joins TRBV28 to TRBJ1-1, with D perhaps matching TRBD1 (5 bases). CDR3 loop: CASSLLGTDTEAFF. As DNA, the CDR3 is TGTGCCAGCAGTTTATTGGGGACCGACACTGAAGCTTTCTTT.